Each of the 20 T cell receptor beta chains below was sequenced from the same sample in a study of early stage breast cancer tumors (dated 2017 in TCRdb). Library prep was done by the immunoSEQ multiplex PCR assay. The table was pulled from immuneACCESS by TCRdb, which kept in-frame rearrangements only. Such tables lose some clones; where checked, under half of the loss comes from unresolved V genes, and the rest has no known cause. Within this sample are 69,000 or so clones, with 80% of them counted one time only. The ten largest clonotypes hold 4.7% of the sample. The source material was blood. Receptors were obtained from a person in their forties with breast cancer.

This rearrangement joins TRBV27 to TRBJ1-5; D might be TRBD1 (6 bases). The CDR3 extends over 13 amino acids. V lost 5 bases and J lost 7, with 12 bases in between. Germline values: CDR1 MNHEY, CDR2 SMNVEV (reference sequence). The CDR3: CASSQQGFQPQHF. CDR3 nucleotides: TGTGCCAGCAGTCAACAGGGATTCCAGCCCCAGCATTTT.

In regard to this clone: A read error may produce the germline difference seen at one junction end. The chain carries TRBV6-5 and TRBJ2-3; TRBD2 might be the D (6 bases). The CDR3 runs 13 residues. Germline V gene sequence: CDR1 MNHEY, CDR2 SVGAGI. The CDR3 coding sequence is TGTGCCGGCAGGGTAGCGGGCACAGATACGCAGTATTTT. Its translation: CAGRVAGTDTQYF.

The chain has TRBV11-2 and TRBJ2-7; 7 nucleotides match TRBD1. Looked up from germline, CDR1 is SGHAT and CDR2 is FQNNGV. With V trimmed by 0 bases and J by 9 bases, 2 bases remained unmatched. The CDR3 has 12 residues. Here the CDR3 DNA reads TGTGCCAGCAGCTTAGACAGGGGGAGGCAGTACTTC. Protein: CASSLDRGRQYF.

The chain carries TRBV7-8 and TRBJ2-7, with D maybe TRBD2 (5 bases). The V gene's germline CDR1 is SGHVS and CDR2 FQNEAQ. Trimming left V 3 bases short and J 1 base short, with 10 bases between. The CDR3 spans 14 residues. The CDR3, as DNA: TGTGCCAGCAGCTTCGCTAGCACATCCTACGAGCAGTACTTC. This encodes CASSFASTSYEQYF.

This CDR3 is CASSLAGTGTWEQYF. In DNA, the CDR3 is TGTGCCAGCAGCTTGGCCGGGACAGGGACGTGGGAGCAGTACTTC. This chain links TRBV5-6 with TRBJ2-7, with 9 bases lining up with TRBD1. This CDR3 spans 15 amino acids. V lost 0 bases and J lost 7; bases outside the gene matches: 8. CDR1 and CDR2 from the germline V gene are SGHDT and YYEEEE. Full variable domain (missing parts from reference TRBV5-6 and TRBJ2-7): DAGVTQSPTHLIKTRGQQVTLRCSPKSGHDTVSWYQQALGQGPQFIFQYYEEEERQRGNFPDRFSGHQFPNYSSELNVNALLLGDSALYLCASSLAGTGTWEQYFGPGTRLTVT.

This chain joins TRBV5-4 and TRBJ2-2; 10 bases match TRBD1. Germline-derived CDR1 and CDR2 are SGHNT and YYREEE (reference sequence). This CDR3 is built from 15 residues. Trimming cost V 4 bases and J 6 bases; bases outside gene matches: 6. As DNA, the CDR3 is TGTGCCAGCAGCCGGCAGGGGACAGGGGCCGGGGAGCTGTTTTTT. Translating gives CASSRQGTGAGELFF.

The chain couples TRBV7-9 to TRBJ1-2; D gene ambiguous. CDR3 size: 15 residues. Trimming removed 3 bases at V and 6 bases at J, with 17 bases between. Germline assignment: CDR1 SEHNR and CDR2 FQNEAQ (reference sequence). The CDR3 reads CASSFPDGGRDGYTF. In nucleotides, the CDR3 is TGTGCCAGCAGCTTCCCGGACGGTGGACGTGATGGCTACACCTTC.

This clone was detected once. The chain joins TRBV11-2 to TRBJ2-7; no definite D call. V lost 3 bases and J lost 0, with 6 bases in between. CDR1 and CDR2 from the germline V gene are SGHAT and FQNNGV. The CDR3 is made up of 13 amino acids. The CDR3 reads CASSFSSSYEQYF. CDR3 DNA: TGTGCCAGCAGCTTCTCTAGCTCCTACGAGCAGTACTTC.

This clone has only one observation. V is TRBV10-3 and J is TRBJ2-2, with D uncertain. Per the germline V gene, CDR1 is ENHRY and CDR2 is SYGVKD. The V end was cut by 3 bases, the J end by 6 bases, with 5 bases between. CDR3 length equals 12 residues. The CDR3 DNA follows: TGTGCCATCAGTGATGGCCCCGGGGAGCTGTTTTTT. This gives the protein CAISDGPGELFF.

This rearrangement joins TRBV29-1 to TRBJ2-5; TRBD1 might be the D (6 bases). The CDR3 spans 16 residues. Germline-derived CDR1 and CDR2 are SQVTM and ANQGSEA. V lost 4 bases to trimming and J lost 2 bases, with 20 bases between them. The CDR3 DNA reads TGCAGCGTTGTGGGGGCGCGGCTGGAACAGCAAGAGACCCAGTACTTC. It yields the protein CSVVGARLEQQETQYF.

The rearrangement links TRBV5-4 to TRBJ1-1; D is undetermined. This CDR3 region has 13 residues. V lost 3 bases to trimming and J lost 2 bases, with 8 bases between them. Germline V gives CDR1 SGHNT, CDR2 YYREEE (reference sequence). The CDR3 region has the DNA TGTGCCAGCAGCTACTCAGATAACACTGAAGCTTTCTTT. Its translation is CASSYSDNTEAFF.

The rearrangement uses TRBV29-1 and TRBJ1-4, with D hard to call. The V end lost 7 bases, the J end lost 8 bases, and 11 bases lay between the germline ends. Germline V CDR1 and CDR2: SQVTM, ANQGSEA. The CDR3 has 11 amino acids. The CDR3 DNA is TGCAGCGGCCGCGGGGAAGAAAAACTGTTTTTT. Translation: CSGRGEEKLFF. Looking up the rest from reference TRBV29-1 and TRBJ1-4 gives the full variable domain: SAVISQKPSRDICQRGTSLTIQCQVDSQVTMMFWYRQQPGQSLTLIATANQGSEATYESGFVIDKFPISRPNLTFSTLTVSNMSPEDSSIYLCSGRGEEKLFFGSGTQLSVL.

The chain couples TRBV6-5 to TRBJ1-2; D may be TRBD1 (5 bases). Germline V lookup: CDR1 MNHEY, CDR2 SVGAGI. V lost 0 bases and J lost 5, with 10 bases in between. The CDR3 runs 14 residues. The CDR3 bases are TGTGCCAGCAGTTACTCCAGGGAGACGTATGGCTACACCTTC. Residues: CASSYSRETYGYTF.

The chain uses TRBV18 and TRBJ1-1; no firm D call. Trimming left V 4 bases short and J 5 bases short, with 23 bases between. Germline CDR1 reads KGHSH; CDR2 reads LQKENI. The CDR3 sequence is 17 residues long. CDR3 coding DNA: TGTGCCAGCTCACACTCGTCATGGGTAACCCTGGGGACTGAAGCTTTCTTT. Translating gives CASSHSSWVTLGTEAFF.

This rearrangement joins TRBV5-1 to TRBJ2-4, with TRBD1 matching 8 bases. J was trimmed by 6 bases and V by 5 bases; bases with no gene match: 4. Germline V gives CDR1 SGHRS, CDR2 YFSETQ. This CDR3 spans 13 amino acids. The CDR3 region has the DNA TGCGCCAGCAGACAAGGACAGGGAAACATTCAGTACTTC. It specifies CASRQGQGNIQYF.

This sequence joins TRBV5-1 and TRBJ1-2; perhaps TRBD1 as D (5 bases). CDR3 length: 14 amino acids. V shed 0 bases and J shed 3 bases, with 9 bases lying between them. The germline V gene encodes CDR1 SGHRS and CDR2 YFSETQ. The CDR3 bases are TGCGCCAGCAGCTTGGCGGGGGGGGACTATGGCTACACCTTC. Its translation: CASSLAGGDYGYTF. Drawing the rest from reference TRBV5-1 and TRBJ1-2, the complete variable domain is KAGVTQTPRYLIKTRGQQVTLSCSPISGHRSVSWYQQTPGQGLQFLFEYFSETQRNKGNFPGRFSGRQFSNSRSEMNVSTLELGDSALYLCASSLAGGDYGYTFGSGTRLTVV.

This sequence joins TRBV7-3 and TRBJ2-3, with 11 bases matching TRBD1. The CDR3 runs to 17 residues. V gave up 4 bases and J gave up 0 bases; unmatched junction bases: 6. The germline V gene has CDR1 SGHTA and CDR2 FQGTGA. The CDR3 reads CASSSRTGGLSTDTQYF. DNA of the CDR3: TGTGCCAGCAGCTCCCGGACAGGGGGCCTTAGCACAGATACGCAGTATTTT.

The rearrangement uses TRBV27 and TRBJ1-2; D not resolved. There are 14 residues in the CDR3. V was cut by 3 bases and J by 4 bases, with 12 bases left in between. Germline loops: CDR1 MNHEY, CDR2 SMNVEV (reference sequence). The CDR3 region is CASSFGLGSYGYTF. The CDR3 region has the DNA TGTGCCAGCAGTTTTGGGTTAGGGTCCTATGGCTACACCTTC.

The V and J genes are TRBV10-2 and TRBJ1-2; D remains unclear. V gave up 4 bases and J gave up 3 bases, with 9 bases separating them. The CDR3 is made up of 13 amino acids. The germline V gene encodes CDR1 WSHSY and CDR2 SAAADI. The CDR3 here is CASSVDVYYGYTF. CDR3 nucleotide sequence: TGCGCCAGCAGTGTTGACGTCTACTATGGCTACACCTTC.

The chain employs TRBV5-4 and TRBJ2-7; TRBD1 aligns across 10 bases. J lost 2 bases, V lost 5 bases, and 4 bases had no gene match. Germline V lookup: CDR1 SGHNT, CDR2 YYREEE (reference sequence). The CDR3 is made up of 14 amino acids. The CDR3 sequence is CASRPGTGAYEQYF. The DNA for the CDR3 is TGTGCCAGCAGACCCGGGACAGGGGCCTACGAGCAGTACTTC.